This entry features one T cell receptor beta chain sequence. Its antigen is unidentified. V shed 5 bases, J shed 3 bases, and the junction held 6 bases outside the gene matches. Germline V gene data show CDR1 as SGHVS and CDR2 as FQNEAQ. The CDR3 covers 15 residues. This sample is part of a study of a mutant IDH1 vaccine in newly diagnosed glioma. Overall study: Treatment recipients were 62.5% male and approximately 40% female, and their mean age was roughly 40 years.

Here immunoSEQ multiplex PCR was the method, and the copy in TCRdb shows in-frame clones only, minus some. The profile shows approximately 50,000 clones, around 90% of them singletons. Sample time point: week 35, safety follow-up. A single vaccine dose contained 300 ug of mutant IDH1 20-mer peptide, and topical imiquimod was used with it. The chain couples TRBV7-8 to TRBJ2-7; 11 positions agree with TRBD2. The sequence derives from a woman aged 35 to 49 with glioma. Here the sequenced sample was PBMCs, taken from a glioma patient whose treatment included an IDH1 peptide vaccine. CDR3 DNA sequence: TGTGCCAGCAGCCGAGGACTAGCGGGCCGCTACGAGCAGTACTTC. Protein: CASSRGLAGRYEQYF.